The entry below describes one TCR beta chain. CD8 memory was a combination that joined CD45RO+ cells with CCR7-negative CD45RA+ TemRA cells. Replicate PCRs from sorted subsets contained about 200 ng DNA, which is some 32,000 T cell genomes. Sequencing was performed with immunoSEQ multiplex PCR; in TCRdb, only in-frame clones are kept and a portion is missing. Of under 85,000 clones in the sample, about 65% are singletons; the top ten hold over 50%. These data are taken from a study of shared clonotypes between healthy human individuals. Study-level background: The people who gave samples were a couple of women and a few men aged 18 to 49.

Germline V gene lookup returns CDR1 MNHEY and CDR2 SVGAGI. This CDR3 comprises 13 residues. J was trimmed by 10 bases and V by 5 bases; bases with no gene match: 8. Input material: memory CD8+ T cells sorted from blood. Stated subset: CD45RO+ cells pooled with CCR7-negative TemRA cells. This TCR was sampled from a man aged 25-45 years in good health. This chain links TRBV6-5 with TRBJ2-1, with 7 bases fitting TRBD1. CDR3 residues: CASSQWTGGEQFF. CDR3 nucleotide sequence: TGTGCCAGCAGTCAGTGGACAGGCGGGGAGCAGTTCTTC.